The present T cell receptor beta chain was sequenced within a study of T cell changes during pregnancy in multiple sclerosis. CDR1 is MDHEN and CDR2 is SYDVKM in the germline V gene. The J segment lost 6 bases and the V segment lost 4 bases, leaving 4 bases of the junction unmatched. This CDR3 spans 14 amino acids. TCRdb's table, derived via immunoSEQ multiplex PCR, lists solely in-frame clones and lacks some. The sample has 70,000 to 80,000 clones, 90% to 95% seen once. This specimen was peripheral blood, taken in the first trimester of pregnancy. V and J are TRBV28 and TRBJ2-1; 9 bases match TRBD2. The TCR originated in a female donor with multiple sclerosis, enrolled in a pregnancy study. The DNA of the CDR3 is TGTGCCAGCAGTTGGGGACTAGCTCTCAATGAGCAGTTCTTC. It encodes CASSWGLALNEQFF.